The 13 T cell receptor beta chains reported below all come from one sample, sequenced in a study of blood T cell repertoires in COVID-19. Clones were read by immunoSEQ multiplex PCR, and TCRdb kept only the in-frame ones, dropping some. In the table there are 300,000 to 350,000 clones, nearly 90% of which are singletons. The sequenced material came from PBMCs or T cells enriched from blood (not recorded which). The receptors stem from a woman under 30 with acute COVID-19.

This clone appeared once. The CDR3 DNA follows: TGTGCCAGCAGCCACCCGGGGTCGGGGTCACCCCTCCACTTT. This translates into CASSHPGSGSPLHF. This chain links TRBV14 with TRBJ1-6, with no clear D. Germline-derived CDR1 and CDR2 are SGHDN and FVKESK. This CDR3 region has 14 residues. V gave up 3 bases and J gave up 10 bases, with 13 bases separating them.

This clone was detected only once. The chain recombines TRBV20-1 with TRBJ1-3, with unresolved D. Per the germline V gene, CDR1 is DFQATT and CDR2 is SNEGSKA (reference sequence). The ends were cut back, 3 bases at V and 0 bases at J, with 9 bases in the middle. This CDR3 comprises 14 residues. The chain's CDR3 is CSASARDSGNTIYF. CDR3 nucleotide sequence: TGCAGTGCTAGTGCGAGAGACTCTGGAAACACCATATATTTT.

V and J are TRBV7-9 and TRBJ2-2, with 9 bases matching TRBD2. This CDR3 spans 15 amino acids. Germline values: CDR1 SEHNR, CDR2 FQNEAQ (reference sequence). V lost 5 bases to trimming and J lost 7 bases; unmatched junction nucleotides: 8. The CDR3 DNA reads as TGTGCCAGCAGCCCAAGGACTAGCGACGGCGGGGAGCTGTTTTTT. Protein sequence: CASSPRTSDGGELFF.

The chain links TRBV5-1 to TRBJ1-1; the D gene is possibly TRBD1 (5 bases). The CDR3 is made up of 15 amino acids. V lost 2 bases, J lost 1 base, and 12 bases lay in between. Germline V lookup: CDR1 SGHRS, CDR2 YFSETQ. In DNA form, the CDR3 reads TGCGCCAGCAGCTTCCGTCAGGGAGGGAACACTGAAGCTTTCTTT. It yields the protein CASSFRQGGNTEAFF.

The V and J genes are TRBV24-1 and TRBJ1-2, with a weak D call TRBD1 (6 bases). The V and J ends lost 6 bases and 7 bases respectively, with 11 bases between them. CDR3 size: 12 residues. From germline, CDR1 is KGHDR and CDR2 SFDVKD. This CDR3 reads CATSPQGGGYTF. CDR3 DNA sequence: TGTGCCACCAGTCCACAGGGCGGTGGCTACACCTTC.

The genes are TRBV28 and TRBJ2-1; no clear D. The germline V and J ends were trimmed by 2 bases and 0 bases, with 8 bases remaining between them. The CDR3 is made up of 15 amino acids. From germline, CDR1 is MDHEN and CDR2 SYDVKM. As DNA, the CDR3 is TGTGCCAGCAGTTTAACTTCCCCCTCCTACAATGAGCAGTTCTTC. It translates to CASSLTSPSYNEQFF. Combining the CDR3 with reference TRBV28 and TRBJ2-1 gives the whole variable domain DVKVTQSSRYLVKRTGEKVFLECVQDMDHENMFWYRQDPGLGLRLIYFSYDVKMKEKGDIPEGYSVSREKKERFSLILESASTNQTSMYLCASSLTSPSYNEQFFGPGTRLTVL.

V usage is TRBV27 and J usage is TRBJ2-1; D possibly corresponds to TRBD1 (6 bases). Trimming cost V 11 bases and J 8 bases, with 25 bases left between them. Germline V gene sequence: CDR1 MNHEY, CDR2 SMNVEV (reference sequence). There are 15 residues in the CDR3. The chain's CDR3 is CAGALTGNRVHEQFF. The CDR3, as DNA: TGTGCCGGCGCCCTTACAGGGAACCGTGTCCATGAGCAGTTCTTC.

J is TRBJ2-7 and V is TRBV6-5; tentative D call: TRBD2 (6 bases). This CDR3 has 11 residues. Between the trimmed V and J ends, which lost 8 bases and 6 bases, there was a span of 11 bases. Germline V CDR1 and CDR2: MNHEY, SVGAGI. Here the CDR3 DNA reads TGTGCCAGCGGGACTCCACGCGAGCAGTACTTC. Protein sequence: CASGTPREQYF.

The chain has TRBV20-1 and TRBJ2-1; 8 bases fit TRBD2. Germline assignment: CDR1 DFQATT and CDR2 SNEGSKA (reference sequence). V was clipped by 6 bases and J by 15 bases; unmatched bases: 7. The CDR3 runs to 10 residues. CDR3 loop: CSAQREYRFF. The DNA of the CDR3 is TGCAGTGCCCAGCGGGAGTATCGGTTCTTC.

The V call is TRBV7-9, the J call TRBJ2-1; D may be TRBD2 (5 bases). V lost 1 base and J lost 5, with 12 bases in between. CDR3 length: 15 amino acids. CDR1 is SEHNR and CDR2 is FQNEAQ in the germline V gene (reference sequence). DNA for the CDR3: TGTGCCAGCAGCTTAGAGGCGGGCCCGAACAATGAGCAGTTCTTC. It is translated as CASSLEAGPNNEQFF.

The chain uses TRBV5-1 and TRBJ1-2; the D is unclear. V lost 5 bases and J 5 bases, leaving 13 bases between the germline ends. Germline CDR1 is SGHRS and CDR2 is YFSETQ. This CDR3 has 13 residues. CDR3 DNA sequence: TGCGCCAGCAGACCAGGTGGGGAGTATGGCTACACCTTC. Amino acids: CASRPGGEYGYTF.

This chain uses TRBV5-1 with TRBJ1-1; D is uncertain. The germline gives CDR1 SGHRS, CDR2 YFSETQ. This CDR3 has 14 amino acids. Trimming removed 2 bases at V and 8 bases at J, with 16 bases between. The CDR3 DNA sequence: TGCGCCAGCAGCTTTACCGGGGTCGGGAACGAAGCTTTCTTT. Its translation: CASSFTGVGNEAFF.

This clone was observed a few times. The chain carries TRBV7-9 and TRBJ1-1; TRBD1 matches at 7 bases. CDR1 is SEHNR and CDR2 is FQNEAQ in the germline V gene (reference sequence). With 5 bases clipped from V and 5 bases from J, the junction kept 11 bases outside the gene matches. The CDR3 sequence is 15 residues long. CDR3 loop: CASSARQGGSTEAFF. For the CDR3, the DNA is TGTGCCAGCAGCGCCCGACAGGGCGGTTCGACTGAAGCTTTCTTT.